The 9 T cell receptor beta chains presented below share a single source sample, sequenced in a study of T cells expressing NK-cell markers. TCRdb re-called the 5' RACE reads, yielding one record per CDR3 amino acid sequence without DNA. The sample has 500,000 or so distinct CDR3 sequences, and its top ten clones hold 3% to 4.5%. Sequencing was done on a sample of blood T cells: a sorted CD56 or NKG2C T cell subset, CD4+ or CD8+ T cells, or bulk PBMC T cells (not recorded which). The source of these receptors is a man aged 18 to 29 in good health.

This chain links TRBV3-1 with TRBJ2-2; the D call from TCRdb, TRBD2, cannot be confirmed without DNA. The CDR3 has 15 residues. The germline V gene encodes CDR1 LGHDT and CDR2 YNNKEL (reference sequence). CDR3 in amino acids: CASSPLAGVSAELFF.

The J gene is TRBJ2-4, the V gene TRBV24-1; TCRdb reports TRBD1, a call that lacks DNA to check it against. The germline CDR1 and CDR2 sequences are KGHDR and SFDVKD. The CDR3 is 15 amino acids. The CDR3 spells CATSDSPAGGNIQYF.

The V and J genes are TRBV25-1 and TRBJ1-2. Germline CDR1 and CDR2: MGHDK and SYGVNS. CDR3 length: 14 residues. CDR3: CASSDISRAYGYTF.

The V gene is TRBV5-6, the J gene TRBJ2-1; there is no DNA to check the TCRdb D call of TRBD1. The CDR3 has 17 residues. Germline V gives CDR1 SGHDT, CDR2 YYEEEE. The CDR3 is CASSPPPRGGFYNEQFF.

The chain is built from TRBV10-3 and TRBJ2-1; TCRdb returns TRBD2, unconfirmable since there is no DNA. There are 14 residues in the CDR3. Germline-derived CDR1 and CDR2 are ENHRY and SYGVKD. The CDR3 sequence is CAINAGTSGNEQFF.

V and J are TRBV11-2 and TRBJ2-3; TCRdb reports TRBD2, a call that lacks DNA to check it against. The CDR3 extends over 18 amino acids. Looked up from germline, CDR1 is SGHAT and CDR2 is FQNNGV. The CDR3 protein is CASSSIGTGTSGADTQYF.

This rearrangement joins TRBV12-3 or TRBV12-4 to TRBJ2-1; the D call from TCRdb, TRBD2, cannot be confirmed without DNA. The CDR3 is made up of 19 amino acids. This CDR3 is CASRPGTTGGLSSYNEQFF.

The chain combines TRBV7-8 with TRBJ1-2; the TCRdb call, TRBD1, lacks DNA for checking. Germline V CDR1 and CDR2: SGHVS, FQNEAQ. The CDR3 is 13 amino acids. This chain's CDR3 is CASSLETGSGYTF. Using reference TRBV7-8 and TRBJ1-2 for the parts outside the CDR3, the full variable domain is GAGVSQSPRYKVAKRGQDVALRCDPISGHVSLFWYQQALGQGPEFLTYFQNEAQLDKSGLPSDRFFAERPEGSVSTLKIQRTQQEDSAVYLCASSLETGSGYTFGSGTRLTVV.

The chain joins TRBV12-3 or TRBV12-4 to TRBJ2-3; TCRdb's D call, TRBD1, is unchecked because there is no DNA. There are 15 residues in the CDR3. The CDR3 region is CASSPNRGSTDTQYF.